One and the same sample provided the 20 T cell receptor beta chains below, sequenced in a study of neoadjuvant anti-PD-1 for oral cavity cancer. As to time point: after neoadjuvant nivolumab, at surgical resection. The assay was immunoSEQ multiplex PCR, and TCRdb's table has in-frame clones only and misses some. The data contain some 15,000 clones, roughly 74% of them singletons. The material sequenced was PBMCs, taken after nivolumab (anti-PD-1) treatment. These receptors were obtained from a person aged 40 to 85 with oral cavity squamous cell carcinoma.

The gene calls are TRBV7-6 and TRBJ2-2; TRBD2 might be the D (7 bases). Germline loops: CDR1 SGHVS, CDR2 FNYEAQ. This CDR3 region has 18 residues. V shed 4 bases and J shed 0 bases, with 18 bases lying between them. The CDR3, as DNA: TGTGCCAGCAGCTCTCCCCGCAGCGGGGACACGAACACCGGGGAGCTGTTTTTT. Encoded protein: CASSSPRSGDTNTGELFF.

The chain is built from TRBV9 and TRBJ1-3; D not resolved. The CDR3 runs 17 residues. CDR1 is SGDLS, CDR2 YYNGEE, per germline. Trimming removed 0 bases from V and 2 bases from J, with 15 bases in between. The DNA for the CDR3 is TGTGCCAGCAGCGTAGCTCAGTCGGGGTACCCTGGAAACACCATATATTTT. It yields the protein CASSVAQSGYPGNTIYF.

This rearrangement joins TRBV5-4 to TRBJ2-3; D gene unclear. V shed 3 bases and J shed 6 bases, with 2 bases lying between them. Germline V gives CDR1 SGHNT, CDR2 YYREEE (reference sequence). CDR3 length: 10 amino acids. The CDR3 nucleotides are TGTGCCAGCAGCTCTGATACGCAGTATTTT. Translation gives CASSSDTQYF.

V and J are TRBV13 and TRBJ1-2; TRBD1 matches 7 bases. The trim removed 4 bases at V and 8 bases at J, leaving 13 bases unmatched. The CDR3 is 15 amino acids. Germline values: CDR1 PRHDT, CDR2 FYEKMQ (reference sequence). CDR3 amino acids: CASSSRWDRGWGYTF. The DNA of the CDR3 is TGTGCCAGCAGCTCCCGGTGGGACAGAGGATGGGGCTACACCTTC.

DNA of the CDR3: TGTGCCAGCAGAGTAAAGCCGGGTCCGACTAGTTTCTACGAGCAGTACTTC. Amino acids: CASRVKPGPTSFYEQYF. The rearrangement joins TRBV27 to TRBJ2-7; TRBD2 might be the D (6 bases). Germline CDR1 reads MNHEY; CDR2 reads SMNVEV (reference sequence). Deletions cut 6 bases from V and 3 bases from J, with 24 bases between. This CDR3 contains 17 residues.

V is TRBV14 and J is TRBJ2-7; D not resolved. V was cut by 6 bases and J by 1 base, with 16 bases left in between. This CDR3 region has 15 residues. The V gene's germline CDR1 is SGHDN and CDR2 FVKESK. The CDR3 spells CASSTLDDGSYEQYF. In nucleotides, the CDR3 is TGTGCCAGCAGTACATTGGACGACGGGTCCTACGAGCAGTACTTC. The full variable domain, its missing parts supplied by reference TRBV14 and TRBJ2-7, is EAGVTQFPSHSVIEKGQTVTLRCDPISGHDNLYWYRRVMGKEIKFLLHFVKESKQDESGMPNNRFLAERTGGTYSTLKVQPAELEDSGVYFCASSTLDDGSYEQYFGPGTRLTVT.

The V gene is TRBV5-1, the J gene TRBJ2-1; D not resolved. The CDR3 sequence is 13 residues long. CDR1 and CDR2 from the germline V gene are SGHRS and YFSETQ. V lost 3 bases, J lost 6 bases, and 10 bases lay in between. The CDR3 DNA sequence: TGCGCCAGCAGCTCGTCGGTTTTCAATGAGCAGTTCTTC. It is translated as CASSSSVFNEQFF.

The genes are TRBV2 and TRBJ1-5; D not certain. Trimming stripped 8 bases from V and 0 bases from J, with 14 bases between. This CDR3 is 15 amino acids long. In germline, CDR1 is SNHLY, CDR2 FYNNEI. CDR3 in amino acids: CASGIQSGSNQPQHF. Written as DNA, the CDR3 is TGTGCCAGCGGAATACAATCGGGTAGCAATCAGCCCCAGCATTTT.

The rearrangement uses TRBV27 and TRBJ2-5; TRBD1 agrees at 7 bases. This CDR3 is 14 amino acids long. V shed 3 bases and J 5 bases; nucleotides not matched to a gene: 6. Germline CDR1 is MNHEY and CDR2 is SMNVEV (reference sequence). CDR3 amino acids: CASSFRTGEETQYF. For the CDR3, the DNA is TGTGCCAGCAGTTTCCGCACAGGGGAGGAGACCCAGTACTTC.

This clone was observed a single time. V gene TRBV5-1 combines with J gene TRBJ2-3; the D is unclear. The germline V gene encodes CDR1 SGHRS and CDR2 YFSETQ. This CDR3 has 16 residues. V shed 0 bases and J shed 1 base, with 12 bases lying between them. The CDR3 region is CASSLAGNTGTDTQYF. The DNA of the CDR3 is TGCGCCAGCAGCTTGGCTGGGAACACCGGCACAGATACGCAGTATTTT.

This clone was detected only once. V usage is TRBV7-2 and J usage is TRBJ2-5; D may be TRBD2 (5 bases). V lost 0 bases to trimming and J lost 5 bases, with 10 bases between them. The CDR3 covers 14 residues. Per the germline V gene, CDR1 is SGHTA and CDR2 is FQGNSA. The CDR3 sequence: CASSLAGGRETQYF. As DNA, the CDR3 is TGTGCCAGCAGCTTAGCCGGAGGTAGGGAGACCCAGTACTTC.

The V gene is TRBV30, the J gene TRBJ2-4; the match to TRBD2 covers 7 bases. The CDR3 has 14 amino acids. Germline-derived CDR1 and CDR2 are GTSNPN and SVGIG (reference sequence). V trimming: 0 bases; J trimming: 10 bases; junction bases outside the gene matches: 9. CDR3 coding DNA: TGTGCCTGGAGTGTATGGGGGGGTAAAGGAATTCAGTACTTC. Translating it yields CAWSVWGGKGIQYF.

This chain uses TRBV6-1 with TRBJ1-5; possible D gene TRBD1, 5 bases. Trimming took off 9 bases at V and 0 bases at J, with 15 bases between the two ends. CDR3 length: 15 amino acids. In germline, CDR1 is MNHNS, CDR2 SASEGT. Here the CDR3 reads CASIQSTGSNQPQHF. The CDR3, as DNA: TGTGCCAGTATACAGTCAACAGGTAGCAATCAGCCCCAGCATTTT.

The chain carries TRBV14 and TRBJ1-2; D remains unclear. Trimming stripped 4 bases from V and 4 bases from J, with 7 bases between. CDR1 is SGHDN and CDR2 is FVKESK in the germline V gene. The CDR3 consists of 12 residues. The chain's CDR3 is CASSPSVYGYTF. CDR3 nucleotides: TGTGCCAGCAGCCCGTCGGTCTATGGCTACACCTTC.

This chain connects TRBV6-1 to TRBJ1-2; D is unresolved. The V gene lost 7 bases and the J gene lost 4 bases, with 13 bases spanning the gap. Germline-derived CDR1 and CDR2 are MNHNS and SASEGT. The CDR3 runs 13 residues. The CDR3 nucleotides read TGTGCCAGCAAGGTCCATCGGGGCTATGGCTACACCTTC. It encodes CASKVHRGYGYTF.

V gene TRBV28 combines with J gene TRBJ2-2; D gene uncertain. The ends were cut back, 0 bases at V and 1 base at J, with 3 bases in the middle. This CDR3 contains 14 residues. In germline, CDR1 is MDHEN, CDR2 SYDVKM. CDR3 DNA: TGTGCCAGCAGTTTATGGGGGAACACCGGGGAGCTGTTTTTT. Its translation: CASSLWGNTGELFF. Full variable domain (rest looked up from reference TRBV28 and TRBJ2-2): DVKVTQSSRYLVKRTGEKVFLECVQDMDHENMFWYRQDPGLGLRLIYFSYDVKMKEKGDIPEGYSVSREKKERFSLILESASTNQTSMYLCASSLWGNTGELFFGEGSRLTVL.

The sample holds one count of this clone. The CDR3 sequence is CAWSAPDGVKNIQYF. CDR3 bases: TGTGCCTGGAGTGCCCCAGACGGAGTGAAAAACATTCAGTACTTC. The rearrangement links TRBV30 to TRBJ2-4; the D is unclear. Germline V gives CDR1 GTSNPN, CDR2 SVGIG (reference sequence). V was clipped by 1 base and J by 4 bases, with 14 bases between them. The CDR3 contains 15 residues.

V is TRBV28 and J is TRBJ2-5; D remains unclear. CDR3 length: 12 residues. The V end was cut by 0 bases, the J end by 6 bases, with 5 bases between. Per the germline V gene, CDR1 is MDHEN and CDR2 is SYDVKM. In DNA, the CDR3 is TGTGCCAGCAGTTTATGGGCCCAGACCCAGTACTTC. It specifies CASSLWAQTQYF.

The rearrangement joins TRBV15 to TRBJ2-3; 13 bases fit TRBD2. CDR1 is LNHNV, CDR2 YYDKDF, per germline (reference sequence). V was pared by 6 bases and J by 3 bases, with 3 bases of the junction left unmatched. The CDR3 sequence is 15 residues long. The DNA for the CDR3 is TGTGCCACCAGTGAGACTAGCGGGAGGACAGATACGCAGTATTTT. Its translation: CATSETSGRTDTQYF.

This chain joins TRBV2 and TRBJ2-7; D is possibly TRBD1 (6 bases). There are 16 residues in the CDR3. CDR1 SNHLY and CDR2 FYNNEI come from the germline V gene. V shed 0 bases and J shed 2 bases, with 14 bases lying between them. The CDR3 is CASSEASSRTAYEQYF. DNA of the CDR3: TGTGCCAGCAGTGAAGCAAGTTCGAGGACAGCCTACGAGCAGTACTTC.